This T cell receptor (beta chain) was captured in a study of CD8 T cells in Susac syndrome. CDR3 length: 18 residues. V lost 4 bases, J lost 0 bases, and 19 bases lay in between. Germline-derived CDR1 and CDR2 are LNHDA and SQIVND (reference sequence). In blood CD8+ and CD4+ T cells, TCR beta underwent sequencing. The control group consisted of healthy donors matched for age and sex. Random-hexamer reverse transcription was applied to roughly 0.5 to 1 ug RNA. A multiplex approach, immunoSEQ multiplex PCR, amplified TCR beta CDR3 across 54 Vbeta and 13 Jbeta. TCRdb itself ran the immunoSEQ multiplex PCR reads through MiXCR, one entry per CDR3 protein. Of 50,000 or so distinct CDR3 sequences listed, more than 85% are singletons.

Sequencing input: CD8+ T cells from PBMCs. V is TRBV19 and J is TRBJ2-1; D is unresolved. The source is a human donor in good health. The CDR3 loop reads CASSNPGFPSGSYNEQFF. The CDR3 DNA is TGTGCCAGTAGTAACCCCGGCTTCCCCAGTGGCTCCTACAATGAGCAGTTCTTC.